This T cell receptor (beta chain) was obtained from a study of OX40 agonist ivuxolimab in advanced cancers. Profiled with immunoSEQ multiplex PCR; TCRdb holds only in-frame clones, not every one. Among 35,000 to 45,000 clones listed, approximately 80% were seen once. This CDR3 is 14 amino acids long. V shed 7 bases and J shed 3 bases, with 15 bases lying between them. The germline V gene has CDR1 SNHLY and CDR2 FYNNEI. The TCR originated in an adult with an advanced solid tumor such as melanoma, head and neck, liver or kidney cancer. The sample in question was CD4+ or CD8+ T cells sorted from blood, obtained in a trial of the OX40 agonist ivuxolimab. The J gene is TRBJ2-5, the V gene TRBV2; D possibly corresponds to TRBD1 (5 bases). CDR3 bases: TGTGCCAGCAAGTTCCAGGGTACCAAAGAGACCCAGTACTTC. Residues: CASKFQGTKETQYF.